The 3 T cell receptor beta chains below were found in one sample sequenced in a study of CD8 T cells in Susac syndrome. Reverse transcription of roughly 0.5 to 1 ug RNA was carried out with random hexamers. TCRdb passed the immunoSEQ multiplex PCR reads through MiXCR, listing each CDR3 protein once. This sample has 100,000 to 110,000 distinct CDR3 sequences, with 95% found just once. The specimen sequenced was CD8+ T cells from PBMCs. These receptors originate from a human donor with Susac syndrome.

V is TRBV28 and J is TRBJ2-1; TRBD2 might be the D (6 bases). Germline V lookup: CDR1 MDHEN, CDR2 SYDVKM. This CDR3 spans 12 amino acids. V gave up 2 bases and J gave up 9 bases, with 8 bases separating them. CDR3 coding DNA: TGTGCCAGCAGTTTACTAGCGCTTGAGCAGTTCTTC. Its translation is CASSLLALEQFF.

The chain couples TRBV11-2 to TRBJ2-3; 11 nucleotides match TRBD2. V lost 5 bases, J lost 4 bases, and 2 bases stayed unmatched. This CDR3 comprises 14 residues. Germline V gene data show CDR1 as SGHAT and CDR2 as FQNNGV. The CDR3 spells CASSRTSGSDTQYF. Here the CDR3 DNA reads TGTGCCAGCAGCCGGACTAGCGGGTCAGATACGCAGTATTTT.

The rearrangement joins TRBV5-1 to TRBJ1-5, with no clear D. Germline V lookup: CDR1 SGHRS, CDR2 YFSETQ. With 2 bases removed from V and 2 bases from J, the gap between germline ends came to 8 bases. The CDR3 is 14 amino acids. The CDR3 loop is CASSFGSGNQPQHF. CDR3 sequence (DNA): TGCGCCAGCAGCTTTGGGAGCGGCAATCAGCCCCAGCATTTT.